These 7 T cell receptor beta chains share one sample of origin, sequenced in a study of STAT5B mutations in CD4+ large granular lymphocyte leukemia. Method: immunoSEQ multiplex PCR; TCRdb's copy keeps in-frame clones and lacks some. The repertoire holds tens of thousands of clones, with about 74% as singletons. Sequencing was done on a sample of CD4+ T cells from blood buffy coats. Receptors originate from a human donor in good health.

This clone was observed a handful of times. This rearrangement joins TRBV4-2 to TRBJ1-6; D perhaps matches TRBD1 (5 bases). This CDR3 comprises 16 residues. Germline CDR1 is LGHNA and CDR2 is YNFKEQ. Trimming cost V 0 bases and J 8 bases, with 14 bases left between them. The CDR3 bases are TGTGCCAGCAGCCAAGAATCGGGGCAGGGACATTCACCCCTCCACTTT. It translates to CASSQESGQGHSPLHF.

In DNA form, the CDR3 reads TGTGCCAGCAGCTCCCGGGGGCAGGGCACTGAAGCTTTCTTT. Protein: CASSSRGQGTEAFF. V is TRBV11-2 and J is TRBJ1-1; the D gene is possibly TRBD1 (6 bases). CDR3 length equals 14 residues. Looked up from germline, CDR1 is SGHAT and CDR2 is FQNNGV. The V and J ends lost 4 bases and 4 bases respectively, with 13 bases between them.

The chain couples TRBV5-1 to TRBJ1-4; D may be TRBD1 (5 bases). The CDR3 contains 15 residues. Germline CDR1 and CDR2: SGHRS and YFSETQ. Trimming took 3 bases from V and 5 from J, leaving 14 bases between them. The chain's CDR3 is CASSSTRDRNEKLFF. CDR3 DNA sequence: TGCGCCAGCAGCTCCACGAGAGACAGAAATGAAAAACTGTTTTTT.

The rearrangement joins TRBV28 to TRBJ2-5, with 10 bases aligning to TRBD2. The V segment lost 6 bases and the J segment 5 bases; nucleotides outside the gene matches: 9. This CDR3 is built from 15 residues. Germline V gives CDR1 MDHEN, CDR2 SYDVKM. Here the CDR3 reads CASRQPAGGRETQYF. The CDR3, as DNA: TGTGCCAGCAGACAACCAGCGGGAGGGAGGGAGACCCAGTACTTC. Together with reference TRBV28 and TRBJ2-5, the CDR3 gives the full variable domain: DVKVTQSSRYLVKRTGEKVFLECVQDMDHENMFWYRQDPGLGLRLIYFSYDVKMKEKGDIPEGYSVSREKKERFSLILESASTNQTSMYLCASRQPAGGRETQYFGPGTRLLVL.

The rearrangement uses TRBV2 and TRBJ2-7; D is ambiguous. The germline V and J ends were trimmed by 4 bases and 3 bases, with 7 bases remaining between them. Looked up from germline, CDR1 is SNHLY and CDR2 is FYNNEI. This CDR3 has 12 residues. CDR3 in DNA: TGTGCCAGCAGTGCCACTTACTACGAGCAGTACGTC. Translating it yields CASSATYYEQYV.

This clone was recorded only once. This chain links TRBV11-3 with TRBJ1-1; 7 bases map to TRBD1. From germline, CDR1 is SGHNT and CDR2 YENEEA. The CDR3 totals 16 residues. V trimming: 4 bases; J trimming: 1 base; junction bases outside the gene matches: 9. CDR3 in amino acids: CASSSRGAGGNTEAFF. CDR3 sequence (DNA): TGTGCCAGCAGCTCCCGGGGGGCAGGGGGGAACACTGAAGCTTTCTTT.

This clone was recorded a few times. The gene calls are TRBV11-3 and TRBJ1-1; no clear D. Per germline, CDR1 SGHNT and CDR2 YENEEA. The CDR3 loop spans 13 amino acids. V dropped 2 bases and J dropped 3 bases, with 7 bases sitting between them. The CDR3: CASSLSLDTEAFF. CDR3 nucleotides: TGTGCCAGCAGCTTATCGCTGGACACTGAAGCTTTCTTT.